Listed below are T cell receptor beta chains from one sample, sequenced in a study of blood T cell repertoires in COVID-19. The assay was immunoSEQ multiplex PCR, and TCRdb's table has in-frame clones only and misses some. Counted here are about 190,000 clones, about nine tenths occurring once; the ten biggest clones make up roughly 6.7%. The material sequenced was peripheral blood. These receptors were taken from a middle-aged man with acute or convalescent COVID-19. Both conserved end residues are part of each CDR3. The size field is filled for only some rows; it gives once, few, many or a size class.

v_gene: TRBV6-5
abundance: .
CDR3aa: CASRQGNQPQHF

v_gene: TRBV6-5
abundance: .
CDR3aa: CASTQFGNTEAFF

v_gene: TRBV5-1
abundance: .
CDR3aa: CASSLAGQLESGYTF

v_gene: TRBV6-5
abundance: .
CDR3aa: CATMTGHYEQYF

v_gene: TRBV28
abundance: few
CDR3aa: CASSLRGLINTIYF

v_gene: TRBV2
abundance: .
CDR3aa: CATIEEVGQPQHF

v_gene: TRBV20-1
abundance: .
CDR3aa: CSASPPSGSQETQYF

v_gene: TRBV25-1
abundance: .
CDR3aa: CASSRGGVTEAFF

v_gene: TRBV7-6
abundance: .
CDR3aa: CASSSVPDLAGSPPTLQEQFF

v_gene: TRBV19
abundance: .
CDR3aa: CASSTNDRAGNTIYF

v_gene: TRBV9
abundance: .
CDR3aa: CASSVGQDYEQYF

v_gene: TRBV29-1
abundance: .
CDR3aa: CSVEDPGGSGSYNEQFF

v_gene: TRBV3-1/TRBV3-2
abundance: .
CDR3aa: CASSPGQLIGGELFF

v_gene: TRBV19
abundance: .
CDR3aa: CASSPRSRGGAEKLFF

v_gene: TRBV10-2
abundance: once
CDR3aa: CASSELGQGLNTEAFF

v_gene: TRBV10-2
abundance: once
CDR3aa: CASMNWTGGVFHSGNTIYF

v_gene: TRBV6-6
abundance: .
CDR3aa: CASSTTGGGYEQYF

v_gene: TRBV18
abundance: .
CDR3aa: CASSPQRGRTEAFF

v_gene: TRBV21-1
abundance: .
CDR3aa: CASSTLRADNSQTGEHQPQHF

v_gene: TRBV5-1
abundance: .
CDR3aa: CASSLETLNTEAFF

v_gene: TRBV21-1
abundance: .
CDR3aa: CASSKVSLAGGSIYEQYF

v_gene: TRBV5-1
abundance: few
CDR3aa: CASSFHRGGTEAFF

v_gene: TRBV9
abundance: .
CDR3aa: CASSLGQGTTEAFF

v_gene: TRBV28
abundance: .
CDR3aa: CASSWTAGYGYTF

v_gene: TRBV5-1
abundance: .
CDR3aa: CASSPQPTGDNEKLFF

v_gene: TRBV19
abundance: .
CDR3aa: CASITDRGGSEAFF

v_gene: TRBV27
abundance: few
CDR3aa: CASSLTQGLGSPLHF

v_gene: TRBV18
abundance: once
CDR3aa: CASSPQRVNSPLHF

v_gene: TRBV14
abundance: .
CDR3aa: CASSPRTGSHEQYF

v_gene: TRBV13
abundance: .
CDR3aa: CASSQGQGAGYGYTF

v_gene: TRBV30
abundance: .
CDR3aa: CAWNDRFLREQYF

v_gene: TRBV7-2
abundance: .
CDR3aa: CASSLVAGNSYEQYF

v_gene: TRBV7-8
abundance: .
CDR3aa: CASSTDRDQPQHF

v_gene: TRBV15
abundance: .
CDR3aa: CATSRRTGLYGYTF

v_gene: TRBV7-9
abundance: few
CDR3aa: CASSPRTGRPYEQYF

v_gene: TRBV28
abundance: .
CDR3aa: CAVHSGGQGNHEQYF

v_gene: TRBV6-5
abundance: .
CDR3aa: CASSYSAPYGYTF